The entry that follows covers one TCR beta chain sequence. Its antigen is currently unknown. Every subset's genomic DNA went evenly onto several immunoSEQ plates. The DNA input per sorted-subset replicate PCR was approximately 210 ng, corresponding to roughly 30,000 T cell genomes. The authors' processing: ImmunoSEQ yielded junction-only sequences lacking quality scores, so filtering differed. Data came from immunoSEQ multiplex PCR; TCRdb stores just in-frame clones and leaves some out. V and J calls and clone size are copied from that table; D and trimming were computed from the DNA. The table records approximately 640,000 clones, around 72% of them present only once. This specimen comes from a study of shared clonotypes between healthy human individuals. General study findings and limits: As a rule, naive subsets had a larger estimated richness than memory subsets.

This CDR3 is 12 amino acids long. Germline V lookup: CDR1 SQVTM, CDR2 ANQGSEA. Trimming removed 6 bases at V and 2 bases at J, with 8 bases between. The TCR sequence derives from a woman in her twenties or thirties in good health. The sequenced sample was memory CD4+ T cells sorted from blood. The subset here: CD45RA-negative fraction. The V gene is TRBV29-1, the J gene TRBJ1-5; D is undetermined. Written as DNA, the CDR3 is TGCAGCGTGCAGAACGGCAATCAGCCCCAGCATTTT. Its protein product is CSVQNGNQPQHF.